The 10 T cell receptor beta chains given below trace back to one sample, sequenced in a study of cytomegalovirus exposure and HLA in healthy donors. Measured with immunoSEQ multiplex PCR; TCRdb has only the in-frame clones, and not every one. Of 150,000 to 200,000 clones listed, approximately 90% are singletons. The source material was PBMCs. Receptors were obtained from a man in his late teens or twenties in good health and CMV-seronegative.

The chain links TRBV2 to TRBJ2-2; 13 positions match TRBD2. This CDR3 contains 16 residues. Per the germline V gene, CDR1 is SNHLY and CDR2 is FYNNEI. The V gene end was trimmed by 6 bases and the J gene end by 7 bases; junction bases not matched to a gene: 8. The CDR3 is CASSQTSGGAIGELFF. Written as DNA, the CDR3 is TGTGCCAGCAGCCAAACTAGCGGGGGGGCAATCGGGGAGCTGTTTTTT.

The chain is built from TRBV6-5 and TRBJ2-5; D not resolved. There are 14 residues in the CDR3. Germline V gives CDR1 MNHEY, CDR2 SVGAGI. The V end lost 6 bases, the J end lost 2 bases, and 13 bases lay between the germline ends. The CDR3 spells CASSRSPLQETQYF. Written as DNA, the CDR3 is TGTGCCAGCAGCCGATCGCCACTTCAAGAGACCCAGTACTTC.

The rearrangement uses TRBV27 and TRBJ1-5; a possible D gene is TRBD1 (5 bases). This CDR3 contains 15 residues. CDR1 is MNHEY and CDR2 is SMNVEV in the germline V gene (reference sequence). Trimming cost V 0 bases and J 0 bases, with 6 bases left between them. The CDR3 DNA sequence: TGTGCCAGCAGTTTATCGACAGCTAGCAATCAGCCCCAGCATTTT. This codes for CASSLSTASNQPQHF.

The gene calls are TRBV5-6 and TRBJ2-7; weak D call: TRBD1 (5 bases). This CDR3 region has 14 residues. The V and J ends lost 3 bases and 5 bases respectively, with 15 bases between them. Per germline, CDR1 SGHDT and CDR2 YYEEEE. The CDR3 is CASSYGRVFNEQYV. CDR3 in DNA: TGTGCCAGCAGCTACGGCAGGGTATTCAACGAGCAGTACGTC.

This sequence joins TRBV6-5 and TRBJ1-5; D is uncertain. CDR3 length equals 14 residues. The germline V gene encodes CDR1 MNHEY and CDR2 SVGAGI. Deletions cut 5 bases from V and 5 bases from J, with 13 bases between. The CDR3: CASSPSAGYQPQHF. In nucleotides, the CDR3 is TGTGCCAGCAGTCCCTCCGCGGGTTATCAGCCCCAGCATTTT.

This sequence joins TRBV27 and TRBJ2-7, with a possible D match to TRBD2 (6 bases). CDR1 MNHEY and CDR2 SMNVEV come from the germline V gene (reference sequence). V was clipped by 6 bases and J by 1 base, with 10 bases between them. This CDR3 has 13 amino acids. CDR3 loop: CASSRTTSYEQYF. For the CDR3, the DNA is TGTGCCAGCAGCCGGACTACTTCCTACGAGCAGTACTTC.

The chain uses TRBV4-2 and TRBJ1-1, with 7 bases aligning to TRBD1. With 1 base clipped from V and 5 bases from J, the junction kept 4 bases outside the gene matches. CDR1 is LGHNA, CDR2 YNFKEQ, per germline. CDR3 length: 14 residues. CDR3 coding DNA: TGTGCCAGCAGCCAAGCAGGGGGTAGAACTGAAGCTTTCTTT. Residues: CASSQAGGRTEAFF.

The chain recombines TRBV27 with TRBJ2-3, with a tentative D call TRBD1 (7 bases). The CDR3 is made up of 16 amino acids. Germline CDR1 MNHEY, CDR2 SMNVEV (reference sequence). Trimming pared 8 bases from V and 0 bases from J, leaving 18 bases between. This CDR3 is CASSRPGGGSTDTQYF. CDR3 DNA sequence: TGTGCCAGCTCTCGCCCAGGGGGAGGCAGCACAGATACGCAGTATTTT.

This clone has a single count. The genes are TRBV27 and TRBJ2-1; 7 positions match TRBD1. From germline, CDR1 is MNHEY and CDR2 SMNVEV (reference sequence). J was trimmed by 8 bases and V by 6 bases; bases with no gene match: 13. The CDR3 is 15 amino acids. The DNA for the CDR3 is TGTGCCAGCAGGACGACAGGGAGTGAGAGCGATGAGCAGTTCTTC. It yields the protein CASRTTGSESDEQFF.

The V gene is TRBV4-1, the J gene TRBJ2-7; D might be TRBD1 (6 bases). V lost 4 bases and J 6 bases, leaving 25 bases between the germline ends. This CDR3 is built from 17 residues. Germline assignment: CDR1 MGHRA and CDR2 YSYEKL. The CDR3 nucleotides read TGCGCCAGCAGCCTAGGGCCAGGGGAGCTTACTGATGGCGAGCAGTACTTC. It encodes CASSLGPGELTDGEQYF.